This entry features one TCR beta chain sequence. The data were obtained in a study of OX40 agonist ivuxolimab in advanced cancers. Here immunoSEQ multiplex PCR was the method, and the copy in TCRdb shows in-frame clones only, minus some. The table lists 60,000 to 85,000 clones, 80% to 90% of them singletons. This CDR3 spans 12 amino acids. The germline V gene encodes CDR1 LNHDA and CDR2 SQIVND (reference sequence). The germline V and J ends were trimmed by 4 bases and 9 bases, with 12 bases remaining between them. The source material was CD4+ or CD8+ T cells sorted from blood, sampled in a trial of the OX40 agonist ivuxolimab. The V gene is TRBV19, the J gene TRBJ1-1; D is unclear. The TCR originated in an adult with an advanced solid tumor such as melanoma, head and neck, liver or kidney cancer. The CDR3 is CASSKQDVKAFF. In DNA form, the CDR3 reads TGTGCCAGTAGTAAGCAGGATGTAAAAGCTTTCTTT.